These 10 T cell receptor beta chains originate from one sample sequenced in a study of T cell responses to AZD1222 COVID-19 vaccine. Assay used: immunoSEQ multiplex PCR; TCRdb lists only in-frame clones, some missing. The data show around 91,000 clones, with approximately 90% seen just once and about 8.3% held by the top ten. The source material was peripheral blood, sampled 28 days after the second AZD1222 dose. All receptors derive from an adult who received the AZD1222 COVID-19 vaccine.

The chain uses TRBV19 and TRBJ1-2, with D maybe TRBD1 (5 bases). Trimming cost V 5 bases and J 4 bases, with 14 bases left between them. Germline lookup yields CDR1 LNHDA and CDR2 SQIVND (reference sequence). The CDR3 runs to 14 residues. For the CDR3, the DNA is TGTGCCAGTAGTGATTCGACAGTCCTCTATGGCTACACCTTC. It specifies CASSDSTVLYGYTF.

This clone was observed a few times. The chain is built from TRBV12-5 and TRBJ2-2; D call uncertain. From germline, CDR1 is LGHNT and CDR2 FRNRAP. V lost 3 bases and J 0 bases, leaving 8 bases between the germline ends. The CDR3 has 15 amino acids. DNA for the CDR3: TGTGCTAGTGGTTTCGGCGGAACGAACACCGGGGAGCTGTTTTTT. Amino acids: CASGFGGTNTGELFF.

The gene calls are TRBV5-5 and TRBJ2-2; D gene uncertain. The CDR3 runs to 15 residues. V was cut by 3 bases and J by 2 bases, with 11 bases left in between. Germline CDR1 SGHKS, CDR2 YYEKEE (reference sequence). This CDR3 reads CASSSQVSNTGELFF. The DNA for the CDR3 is TGTGCCAGCAGCTCCCAGGTTAGCAACACCGGGGAGCTGTTTTTT.

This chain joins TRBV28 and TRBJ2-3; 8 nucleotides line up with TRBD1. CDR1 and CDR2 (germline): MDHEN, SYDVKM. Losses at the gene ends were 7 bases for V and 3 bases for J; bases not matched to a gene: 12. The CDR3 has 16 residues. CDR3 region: CASTSGQGIWTDTQYF. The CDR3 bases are TGTGCCAGCACCTCTGGACAGGGAATTTGGACAGATACGCAGTATTTT.

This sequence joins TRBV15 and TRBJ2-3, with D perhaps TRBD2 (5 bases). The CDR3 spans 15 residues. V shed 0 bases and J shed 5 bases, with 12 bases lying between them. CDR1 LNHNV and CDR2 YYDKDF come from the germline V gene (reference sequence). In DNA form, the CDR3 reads TGTGCCACCAGCAGAGATGGAGGACTTGAAGATACGCAGTATTTT. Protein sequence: CATSRDGGLEDTQYF.

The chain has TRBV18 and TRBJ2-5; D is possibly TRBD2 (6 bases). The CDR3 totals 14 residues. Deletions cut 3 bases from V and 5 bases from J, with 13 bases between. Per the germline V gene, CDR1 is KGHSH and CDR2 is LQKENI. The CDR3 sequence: CASSPSEGLETQYF. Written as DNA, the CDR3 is TGTGCCAGCTCACCTTCGGAGGGTTTGGAGACCCAGTACTTC.

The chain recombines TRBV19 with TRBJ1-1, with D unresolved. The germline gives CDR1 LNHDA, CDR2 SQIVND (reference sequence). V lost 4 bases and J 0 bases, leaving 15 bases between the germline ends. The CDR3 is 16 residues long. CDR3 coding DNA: TGTGCCAGTAGTACCATCCGGACGGAGTTGAACACTGAAGCTTTCTTT. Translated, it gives CASSTIRTELNTEAFF.

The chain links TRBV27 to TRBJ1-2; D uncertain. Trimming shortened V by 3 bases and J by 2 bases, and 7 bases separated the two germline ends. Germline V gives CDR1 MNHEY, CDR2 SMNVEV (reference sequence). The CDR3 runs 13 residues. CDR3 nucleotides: TGTGCCAGCAGTTTGTCTTTAAACTATGGCTACACCTTC. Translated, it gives CASSLSLNYGYTF.

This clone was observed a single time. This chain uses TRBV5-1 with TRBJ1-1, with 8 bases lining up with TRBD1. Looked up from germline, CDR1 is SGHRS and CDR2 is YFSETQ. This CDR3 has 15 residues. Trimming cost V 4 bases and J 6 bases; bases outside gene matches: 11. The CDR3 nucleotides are TGCGCCAGCAGCATATCAGACAGGGGAGTCCCTGAAGCTTTCTTT. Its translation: CASSISDRGVPEAFF. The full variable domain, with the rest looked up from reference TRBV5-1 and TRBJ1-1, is KAGVTQTPRYLIKTRGQQVTLSCSPISGHRSVSWYQQTPGQGLQFLFEYFSETQRNKGNFPGRFSGRQFSNSRSEMNVSTLELGDSALYLCASSISDRGVPEAFFGQGTRLTVV.

The CDR3 spells CASSLGRSTDTQYF. The DNA for the CDR3 is TGTGCCAGCAGTTTAGGACGGAGCACAGATACGCAGTATTTT. J is TRBJ2-3 and V is TRBV27; D uncertain. Looked up from germline, CDR1 is MNHEY and CDR2 is SMNVEV (reference sequence). The germline V and J ends were trimmed by 2 bases and 0 bases, with 6 bases remaining between them. This CDR3 is 14 amino acids long.